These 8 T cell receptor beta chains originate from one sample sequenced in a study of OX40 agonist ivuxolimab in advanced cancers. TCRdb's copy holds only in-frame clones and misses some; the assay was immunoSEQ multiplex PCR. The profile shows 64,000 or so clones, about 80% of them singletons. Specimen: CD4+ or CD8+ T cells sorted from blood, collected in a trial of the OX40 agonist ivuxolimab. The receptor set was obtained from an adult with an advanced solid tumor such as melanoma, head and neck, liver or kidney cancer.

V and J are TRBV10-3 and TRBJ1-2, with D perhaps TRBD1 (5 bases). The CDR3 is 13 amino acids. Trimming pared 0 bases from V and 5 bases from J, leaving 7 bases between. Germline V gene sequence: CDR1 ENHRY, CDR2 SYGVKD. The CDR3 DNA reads TGTGCCATCAGTGAGTCGGAGGGGTATGGCTACACCTTC. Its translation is CAISESEGYGYTF.

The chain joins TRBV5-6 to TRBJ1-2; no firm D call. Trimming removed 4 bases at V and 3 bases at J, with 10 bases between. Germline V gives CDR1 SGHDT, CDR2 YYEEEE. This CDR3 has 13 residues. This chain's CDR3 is CASSIGRDYGYTF. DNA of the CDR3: TGTGCCAGCAGCATAGGACGGGACTATGGCTACACCTTC. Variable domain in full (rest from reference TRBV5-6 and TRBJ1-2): DAGVTQSPTHLIKTRGQQVTLRCSPKSGHDTVSWYQQALGQGPQFIFQYYEEEERQRGNFPDRFSGHQFPNYSSELNVNALLLGDSALYLCASSIGRDYGYTFGSGTRLTVV.

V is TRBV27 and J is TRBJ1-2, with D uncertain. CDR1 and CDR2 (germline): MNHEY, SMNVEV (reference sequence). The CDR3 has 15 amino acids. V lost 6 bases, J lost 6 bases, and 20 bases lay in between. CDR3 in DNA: TGTGCCAGCAGCGCCCTCGGGCTGGGCTCAAATGGCTACACCTTC. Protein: CASSALGLGSNGYTF.

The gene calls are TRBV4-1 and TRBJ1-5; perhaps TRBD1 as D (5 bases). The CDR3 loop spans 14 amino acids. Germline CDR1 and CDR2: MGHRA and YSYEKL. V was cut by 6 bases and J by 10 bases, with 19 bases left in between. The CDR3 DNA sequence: TGCGCCAGCAGAGGAACCGGGACCAATGGACCCCAGCATTTT. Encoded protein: CASRGTGTNGPQHF.

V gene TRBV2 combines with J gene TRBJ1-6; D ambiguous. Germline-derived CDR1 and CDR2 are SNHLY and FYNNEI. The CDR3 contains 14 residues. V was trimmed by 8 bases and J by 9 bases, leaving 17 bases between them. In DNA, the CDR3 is TGTGCCAGCTCGGCGGGTAGAGGGTTTTCACCCCTCCACTTT. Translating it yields CASSAGRGFSPLHF.

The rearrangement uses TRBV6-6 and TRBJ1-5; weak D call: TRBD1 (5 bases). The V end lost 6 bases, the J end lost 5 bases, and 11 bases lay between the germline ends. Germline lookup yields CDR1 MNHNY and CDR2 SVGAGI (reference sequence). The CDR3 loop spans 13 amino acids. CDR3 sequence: CASRPRAHQPQHF. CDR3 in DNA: TGTGCCAGCAGGCCCAGGGCCCATCAGCCCCAGCATTTT.

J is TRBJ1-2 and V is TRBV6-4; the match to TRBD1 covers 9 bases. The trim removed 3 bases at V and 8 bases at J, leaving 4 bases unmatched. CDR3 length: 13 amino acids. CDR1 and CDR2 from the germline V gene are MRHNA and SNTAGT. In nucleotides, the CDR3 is TGTGCCAGCAGTGAGGACAGGGGTGGCGGCTACACCTTC. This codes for CASSEDRGGGYTF.

CDR3 amino acids: CASSEGRSGGARAKRYEQYF. CDR3 coding DNA: TGTGCCAGCAGTGAGGGTCGGTCCGGGGGGGCACGCGCTAAGCGCTACGAGCAGTACTTC. The chain recombines TRBV2 with TRBJ2-7; 8 positions match TRBD2. The CDR3 length is 20 residues. J gave up 3 bases and V 3 bases, and 22 bases lay outside the gene matches. Germline assignment: CDR1 SNHLY and CDR2 FYNNEI.